Included here is one TCR beta chain sequence, with context. Its antigen is as yet unknown. This sample is drawn from a study of monozygotic twins with inflammatory bowel disease. General study findings and limits: Healthy twins shared more clonotypes with others than IBD patients, most markedly active ones. A single strong clonotype or signal linked to IBD was not supported. No detectable difference in repertoire similarity separated concordant from discordant twins, possibly as a result of limited power. Differing immunosuppressive treatments may have added variability to patient repertoires.

TCRdb processed the 5' RACE reads again and assigns one entry to each CDR3 protein, with no DNA. The sample data list 350,000 to 550,000 distinct CDR3 sequences. Germline V CDR1 and CDR2: SGHRS, YFSETQ. This CDR3 spans 15 amino acids. The source of this sequence is a human donor with ulcerative colitis or Crohn's disease, or a healthy co-twin of an affected twin (not recorded which). V is TRBV5-1 and J is TRBJ2-7; the TCRdb call, TRBD2, lacks DNA for checking. Sample: blood. CDR3: CASSPGLAGLEEQYF.